This TCR beta chain was retrieved from a study of CD8 T cells in ankylosing spondylitis (dated by TCRdb to the late 2010s). Turning to the overall study: T cell receptor beta repertoires were profiled in healthy donors and ankylosing spondylitis patients so that disease-linked TCR variants could be found. The whole study cohort included some 100 healthy donors and roughly 24 ankylosing spondylitis patients. Peripheral blood samples were taken, and synovial fluid was additionally collected from ankylosing spondylitis patients.

Reads for this sample came from an Illumina HiSeq 2500. Quantitative 5'-RACE with molecular barcodes was used to prepare TCR beta libraries. From the authors' description of their analysis: A new computational method, built on a probabilistic model of VDJ rearrangement, was used to identify disease-linked TCR variants. TCRdb reran the public reads through fastp at Q25 and MiXCR, keeping productive beta chains. CDR3 protein sequences are deduplicated, and each keeps its most common genes and DNA. TCRdb, not the original authors, processed these V and J calls. For this sample the table gives tens of thousands of distinct CDR3 sequences, of which around 6.2% were detected only once. Approximately 12% of the sample lies in the top ten. Results the study describes overall, beyond this receptor: The disease-linked clones had a CD8+ phenotype and were found at relatively low frequencies in peripheral blood. The disease-linked clones were reported to be significantly enriched in matched synovial fluid samples from ankylosing spondylitis patients. A TCR beta motif of about eight highly homologous amino acid variants appeared characteristic of blood from ankylosing spondylitis patients. Some motif variants were previously reported in synovial fluid and blood of reactive arthritis patients, suggesting common disease-initiation mechanisms.

This clonotype was counted ten times or more. Its antigen specificity is not known. Base-call qualities are not available, and no considerably larger clone is one nucleotide away. The junction shows trimming of 3 bases on V and 5 bases on J, plus 4 bases between the germline ends. The germline V gene (reference sequence) specifies MNHEY as CDR1 and SMNVEV as CDR2. Inclusive of the bounding cysteine and phenylalanine, the CDR3 is 12 residues long. Just the 36-base CDR3 DNA is kept, in frame starting at base 1. The rearrangement combines TRBV27 with TRBJ2-2; the D gene identity is not certain. The clonotype was recovered from a male donor with ankylosing spondylitis or in good health (not recorded which). Sequencing was performed on blood, either unsorted or a sorted T cell fraction (not recorded which). The bases are TGTGCCAGCAGTTTCCGGACCGGGGAGCTGTTTTTT. Its protein reads: CASSFRTGELFF.